These 31 T cell receptor beta chains were sequenced from one sample in a study of T cell responses to AZD1222 COVID-19 vaccine. This table comes from immunoSEQ multiplex PCR, and its TCRdb copy is limited to in-frame clones, with some not included. Of some 150,000 clones in the sample, 90% were seen once. The input for sequencing was peripheral blood, taken 28 days after the second dose of the MenACWY control vaccine. All receptors come from an adult who received the MenACWY meningococcal vaccine as a control.

The chain employs TRBV19 and TRBJ2-7, with D unclear. Germline CDR1 reads LNHDA; CDR2 reads SQIVND (reference sequence). This CDR3 comprises 13 residues. With 3 bases removed from V and 7 bases from J, the gap between germline ends came to 13 bases. The CDR3 sequence: CASSIDRRTEQYF. The DNA for the CDR3 is TGTGCCAGTAGTATCGATAGGCGTACGGAGCAGTACTTC.

This clone was seen just once. The CDR3 loop reads CASSSDMNTEAFF. The CDR3 DNA reads TGTGCCAGCAGCTCGGACATGAACACTGAAGCTTTCTTT. The chain has TRBV2 and TRBJ1-1, with D possibly being TRBD1 (5 bases). V shed 6 bases and J shed 0 bases, with 8 bases lying between them. Germline V gene lookup returns CDR1 SNHLY and CDR2 FYNNEI. There are 13 residues in the CDR3.

The V call is TRBV6-6, the J call TRBJ2-3, with D maybe TRBD1 (6 bases). Per germline, CDR1 MNHNY and CDR2 SVGAGI (reference sequence). Trimming removed 7 bases from V and 2 bases from J, with 13 bases in between. The CDR3 loop spans 14 amino acids. As DNA, the CDR3 is TGTGCCAGCAACAGGGCCCCCTCCACAGATACGCAGTATTTT. Translation gives CASNRAPSTDTQYF.

The chain recombines TRBV18 with TRBJ1-5; 11 positions match TRBD1. This CDR3 region has 17 residues. The V segment lost 6 bases and the J segment 2 bases; nucleotides outside the gene matches: 9. The germline gives CDR1 KGHSH, CDR2 LQKENI. The CDR3 loop reads CASSAGQGVSGNQPQHF. Written as DNA, the CDR3 is TGTGCCAGCTCCGCGGGACAGGGGGTCTCGGGCAATCAGCCCCAGCATTTT.

The chain has TRBV25-1 and TRBJ2-5; tentatively, D is TRBD2 (5 bases). Germline assignment: CDR1 MGHDK and CDR2 SYGVNS. This CDR3 is 14 amino acids long. The germline V and J ends were trimmed by 5 bases and 7 bases, with 17 bases remaining between them. CDR3 bases: TGTGCCAGCAGTCCAGGTGGTGTTCGGGGGACCCAGTACTTC. This sequence encodes CASSPGGVRGTQYF.

The chain couples TRBV18 to TRBJ2-5; 7 nucleotides match TRBD2. Germline CDR1 and CDR2: KGHSH and LQKENI. V trimming: 3 bases; J trimming: 1 base; junction bases outside the gene matches: 14. This CDR3 contains 18 residues. For the CDR3, the DNA is TGTGCCAGCTCACCCTTTCCCCCAGGCGGGGGAGGCCAAGAGACCCAGTACTTC. Translated: CASSPFPPGGGGQETQYF.

V is TRBV5-1 and J is TRBJ1-1; 9 nucleotides align to TRBD1. The CDR3 loop spans 13 amino acids. After removal of 3 bases from V and 3 bases from J, the junction contained 0 bases not matched to a gene. The germline gives CDR1 SGHRS, CDR2 YFSETQ. The DNA for the CDR3 is TGCGCCAGCAGCTGGACAGGGGACACTGAAGCTTTCTTT. Its translation: CASSWTGDTEAFF.

The chain has TRBV5-1 and TRBJ2-7, with unresolved D. V was clipped by 0 bases and J by 3 bases, with 7 bases between them. There are 13 residues in the CDR3. The germline gives CDR1 SGHRS, CDR2 YFSETQ. The CDR3 reads CASSLAVGYEQYF. The CDR3 bases are TGCGCCAGCAGCTTGGCTGTGGGCTACGAGCAGTACTTC.

This chain links TRBV7-8 with TRBJ2-7, with 9 bases identical to TRBD1. This CDR3 spans 14 amino acids. Germline assignment: CDR1 SGHVS and CDR2 FQNEAQ. Trimming at V came to 5 bases and at J to 3 bases, leaving 5 bases not matched to a gene. The DNA for the CDR3 is TGTGCCAGCAGCCCGGGACAGGGATTCTACGAGCAGTACTTC. Residues: CASSPGQGFYEQYF.

The rearrangement uses TRBV18 and TRBJ1-2; TRBD1 matches at 7 bases. The V gene's germline CDR1 is KGHSH and CDR2 LQKENI. V was pared by 3 bases and J by 3 bases, with 1 base of the junction left unmatched. The CDR3 length is 13 residues. The CDR3 reads CASSPDRDYGYTF. CDR3 bases: TGTGCCAGCTCACCCGACAGGGACTATGGCTACACCTTC.

The rearrangement joins TRBV4-3 to TRBJ1-2; D is perhaps TRBD1 (6 bases). The CDR3 totals 14 residues. Looked up from germline, CDR1 is LGHNA and CDR2 is YSLEER. The V and J ends lost 4 bases and 5 bases respectively, with 14 bases between them. The CDR3 coding sequence is TGCGCCAGCAGCCGAGGACAGCTTGAATATGGCTACACCTTC. Protein: CASSRGQLEYGYTF.

The genes are TRBV28 and TRBJ1-2; TRBD1 matches at 9 bases. The CDR3 consists of 15 residues. With V trimmed by 1 base and J by 7 bases, 7 bases remained unmatched. Looked up from germline, CDR1 is MDHEN and CDR2 is SYDVKM. CDR3 sequence reads: CASSLSSGTGTGYTF. CDR3 sequence (DNA): TGTGCCAGCAGTTTATCATCTGGGACAGGGACTGGCTACACCTTC.

CDR3 sequence: CATSALTGEETQYF. Written as DNA, the CDR3 is TGTGCCACCAGTGCCTTAACAGGAGAAGAGACCCAGTACTTC. This chain joins TRBV24-1 and TRBJ2-5; a weak D match, TRBD1 (5 bases). Per the germline V gene, CDR1 is KGHDR and CDR2 is SFDVKD. V was cut by 5 bases and J by 3 bases, with 12 bases left in between. This CDR3 is 14 amino acids long.

This clone was detected only a few times. The CDR3 DNA reads TGTGCCAGCAGCGTCTATAGGGAGCAGTTCTTC. Translating it yields CASSVYREQFF. The chain uses TRBV9 and TRBJ2-1; D not certain. The CDR3 has 11 residues. In germline, CDR1 is SGDLS, CDR2 YYNGEE. V was shortened by 2 bases and J by 10 bases, with 7 bases between the two germline ends.

The rearrangement joins TRBV19 to TRBJ2-7, with 14 nucleotides matching TRBD2. Trimming took 4 bases from V and 2 from J; bases not matched to a gene: 4. Germline values: CDR1 LNHDA, CDR2 SQIVND (reference sequence). This CDR3 contains 16 residues. The CDR3 here is CASSTAGLAGAYEQYF. The CDR3 DNA follows: TGTGCCAGTAGTACCGCGGGACTAGCGGGAGCCTACGAGCAGTACTTC.

This rearrangement joins TRBV9 to TRBJ1-3, with D possibly being TRBD1 (6 bases). The ends were cut back, 4 bases at V and 0 bases at J, with 11 bases in the middle. CDR1 and CDR2 from the germline V gene are SGDLS and YYNGEE. The CDR3 spans 15 residues. CDR3 coding DNA: TGTGCCAGCAGCCCGGGACAAAGCTCTGGAAACACCATATATTTT. Its translation: CASSPGQSSGNTIYF.

The chain uses TRBV28 and TRBJ1-4, with a weak D call TRBD1 (5 bases). Trimming took off 5 bases at V and 8 bases at J, with 18 bases between the two ends. The CDR3 covers 15 residues. Germline V gene data show CDR1 as MDHEN and CDR2 as SYDVKM. CDR3 DNA: TGTGCCAGCAGTGGGGGGGGTTTCCAAAGGGAAAAACTGTTTTTT. It encodes CASSGGGFQREKLFF.

This clone has only one observation. J is TRBJ2-7 and V is TRBV7-8; tentative D call: TRBD1 (6 bases). Per the germline V gene, CDR1 is SGHVS and CDR2 is FQNEAQ. CDR3 size: 15 residues. V was cut by 5 bases and J by 0 bases, with 14 bases left in between. CDR3 nucleotide sequence: TGTGCCAGCAGCAGACAGGCCCCGACCTCCTACGAGCAGTACTTC. It encodes CASSRQAPTSYEQYF.

The genes are TRBV3-1 (or the pseudogene TRBV3-2) and TRBJ1-5; 7 positions match TRBD1. The CDR3 totals 15 residues. CDR1 and CDR2 from the germline V gene are LGHDT and YNNKEL (reference sequence). J lost 1 base, V lost 1 base, and 1 base had no gene match. CDR3 amino acids: CASSQGGQSNQPQHF. The CDR3 bases are TGTGCCAGCAGCCAAGGGGGACAGAGCAATCAGCCCCAGCATTTT.

The gene calls are TRBV4-1 and TRBJ2-1; 13 bases map to TRBD2. V dropped 3 bases and J dropped 8; count of bases not matched to a gene: 10. This CDR3 has 17 residues. Germline assignment: CDR1 MGHRA and CDR2 YSYEKL. CDR3 residues: CASSHIPGLAGRDEQFF. The CDR3 DNA reads TGCGCCAGCAGCCATATTCCGGGACTAGCGGGACGCGATGAGCAGTTCTTC.

The rearrangement uses TRBV3-1 (or the pseudogene TRBV3-2) and TRBJ2-5; no clear D gene. Trimming took off 5 bases at V and 5 bases at J, with 9 bases between the two ends. Germline V gene lookup returns CDR1 LGHDT and CDR2 YNNKEL (reference sequence). CDR3 length equals 12 residues. The CDR3 loop is CASSMSPETQYF. The CDR3, as DNA: TGTGCCAGCAGCATGTCTCCGGAGACCCAGTACTTC.

The gene calls are TRBV7-2 and TRBJ2-6; no firm D call. Deletions cut 5 bases from V and 8 bases from J, with 10 bases between. Germline lookup yields CDR1 SGHTA and CDR2 FQGNSA. CDR3 size: 13 residues. The CDR3 DNA reads TGTGCCAGCAGCCCCGATTATCCCAACGTCCTGACTTTC. Amino acids: CASSPDYPNVLTF.

The chain uses TRBV18 and TRBJ1-2; D uncertain. The CDR3 extends over 12 amino acids. The V gene's germline CDR1 is KGHSH and CDR2 LQKENI. V lost 2 bases to trimming and J lost 6 bases, with 7 bases between them. The CDR3 protein is CASSPSQDGYTF. As DNA, the CDR3 is TGTGCCAGCTCACCATCGCAGGATGGCTACACCTTC.

The rearrangement links TRBV7-9 to TRBJ2-1, with TRBD2 matching 10 bases. The trim removed 6 bases at V and 9 bases at J, leaving 5 bases unmatched. CDR1 is SEHNR, CDR2 FQNEAQ, per germline (reference sequence). There are 13 residues in the CDR3. DNA for the CDR3: TGTGCCAGCAGTCCTCTAGCGGGAGTTGAGCAGTTCTTC. Its translation: CASSPLAGVEQFF.

J is TRBJ2-1 and V is TRBV4-3, with TRBD2 as a possible D gene (6 bases). Germline lookup yields CDR1 LGHNA and CDR2 YSLEER. This CDR3 spans 17 amino acids. V lost 3 bases to trimming and J lost 10 bases, with 25 bases between them. The CDR3: CASSQSTTGTDGGEQFF. CDR3 DNA sequence: TGCGCCAGCAGCCAGTCAACCACCGGGACTGACGGCGGGGAGCAGTTCTTC.

This sequence joins TRBV18 and TRBJ1-1; perhaps TRBD1 as D (6 bases). The V end was cut by 2 bases, the J end by 3 bases, with 16 bases between. Germline values: CDR1 KGHSH, CDR2 LQKENI. This CDR3 has 16 amino acids. CDR3 in amino acids: CASSPGVGRGDTEAFF. The CDR3 DNA reads as TGTGCCAGCTCACCAGGAGTCGGGAGGGGGGACACTGAAGCTTTCTTT.

The rearrangement joins TRBV5-1 to TRBJ1-2; 7 bases map to TRBD1. The germline gives CDR1 SGHRS, CDR2 YFSETQ. V gave up 4 bases and J gave up 6 bases; unmatched junction bases: 6. This CDR3 spans 13 amino acids. The CDR3 spells CASSPGTEDGYTF. The CDR3 DNA reads as TGCGCCAGCAGCCCCGGGACAGAGGATGGCTACACCTTC.

The rearrangement links TRBV29-1 to TRBJ1-1, with D unresolved. The CDR3 runs 12 residues. Trimming took off 6 bases at V and 4 bases at J, with 12 bases between the two ends. Germline CDR1 is SQVTM and CDR2 is ANQGSEA. The CDR3 DNA reads TGCAGCGTCGTACAGCCGACCACTGAAGCTTTCTTT. Amino acid sequence: CSVVQPTTEAFF.

The chain recombines TRBV9 with TRBJ2-6; 9 bases are shared with TRBD1. Germline CDR1 SGDLS, CDR2 YYNGEE. This CDR3 has 19 amino acids. The V gene end was trimmed by 2 bases and the J gene end by 0 bases; junction bases not matched to a gene: 9. CDR3 in DNA: TGTGCCAGCAGCGTTTCACTGGGACAGGGTTTCTCTGGGGCCAACGTCCTGACTTTC. Translation gives CASSVSLGQGFSGANVLTF.

This sequence joins TRBV10-1 and TRBJ2-1; 9 bases map to TRBD2. With V trimmed by 0 bases and J by 1 base, 4 bases remained unmatched. Germline lookup yields CDR1 WNHNN and CDR2 SYGVQD (reference sequence). The CDR3 runs to 17 residues. In nucleotides, the CDR3 is TGCGCCAGCAGTGAGTCGTCTGGACTAGCGTCCTACAATGAGCAGTTCTTC. Its protein is CASSESSGLASYNEQFF.

The chain combines TRBV30 with TRBJ2-5; tentatively, D is TRBD1 or TRBD2 (5 bases each). The CDR3 spans 15 residues. Germline V gene data show CDR1 as GTSNPN and CDR2 as SVGIG (reference sequence). V lost 4 bases and J lost 1, with 16 bases in between. CDR3 amino acids: CAWIPPGTAQETQYF. The CDR3 DNA sequence: TGTGCCTGGATTCCCCCCGGGACGGCCCAAGAGACCCAGTACTTC.